A selection of T cell receptor beta chains follows, all from one sample in a study of radiation and T cells in renal cell carcinoma. This table comes from immunoSEQ multiplex PCR, and its TCRdb copy is limited to in-frame clones, with some not included. The profile shows roughly 120,000 clones, roughly 80% of them singletons. The sequenced sample was blood, obtained from a patient whose treatment included radiotherapy and nephrectomy. These receptors were taken from a woman aged 60-70 years with renal cell carcinoma. Each CDR3 is given with its conserved first and last residue. D genes are given only for firm matches. Clone size appears in some rows only: once, few, many, or a class for an expanded clone.

>TRBV4-3|-|-|TRBJ1-4
TGCGCCAGCAGCGATCAATCCAGGGGTAATGAAAAACTGTTTTTT
CASSDQSRGNEKLFF
>TRBV27|-|-|TRBJ1-4
TGTGCCAGCAGTTCACCCCCGGGGCAGGGAAAACTGTTTTTT
CASSSPPGQGKLFF
>TRBV19|-|-|TRBJ1-1
TGTGCCAGTAGTATTCGTGGCACTGAAGCTTTCTTT
CASSIRGTEAFF
>TRBV30|few|-|TRBJ1-4
TGTGCCTGGAAACGGGACGCCGAAAAACTGTTTTTT
CAWKRDAEKLFF
>TRBV11-3|-|TRBD1|TRBJ2-1
TGTGCCAGCAGCTCCAGACAGGGTTGGAATGAGCAGTTCTTC
CASSSRQGWNEQFF
>TRBV2|-|-|TRBJ1-4
TGTGCCAGCAGTGATGTCAGCGGAAATGAAAAACTGTTTTTT
CASSDVSGNEKLFF
>TRBV5-1|-|-|TRBJ2-2
TGCGCCAGCAGCTTAAGTCCGGGGAGTAACACCGGGGAGCTGTTTTTT
CASSLSPGSNTGELFF
>TRBV27|-|-|TRBJ2-3
TGTGCCAGCAGCTTAGGAGGGGGCCAACTCACAGATACGCAGTATTTT
CASSLGGGQLTDTQYF
>TRBV6-6|-|-|TRBJ2-1
TGTGCCAGCAGTTTAGACCAGTACAATGAGCAGTTCTTC
CASSLDQYNEQFF
>TRBV29-1|-|TRBD2|TRBJ2-1
TGCAGCGTTGAAGAAAGGACTAGCTATGAGCAGTTCTTC
CSVEERTSYEQFF
>TRBV5-1|few|-|TRBJ1-4
TGCGCCAGCAGCTTGCTCGGCGCAGACGAAAAACTGTTTTTT
CASSLLGADEKLFF
>TRBV6-5|-|-|TRBJ1-1
TGTGCCAGCACGCAAGGAGGTTTGAACACTGAAGCTTTCTTT
CASTQGGLNTEAFF
>TRBV4-2|-|-|TRBJ1-5
TGTGCCAGCAGCCAAGATGGCGGTCGGAGTAGCAATCAGCCCCAGCATTTT
CASSQDGGRSSNQPQHF
>TRBV9|-|-|TRBJ1-3
TGTGCCAGCAGCCCCGGACGGACCTCTGGAAACACCATATATTTT
CASSPGRTSGNTIYF
>TRBV28|-|-|TRBJ1-5
TGTGCCAGCAGTCCGATCCAGGAGAACAATCAGCCCCAGCATTTT
CASSPIQENNQPQHF
>TRBV15|-|-|TRBJ2-2
TGTGCCACCAGCAGAGATCTAGGCCCGAGAACCGGGGAGCTGTTTTTT
CATSRDLGPRTGELFF
>TRBV23-1|-|TRBD1|TRBJ1-2
TGCGCCAGCAGTCAATCGAGGCAGGGGGCCGGGAGGGGGAATGGCTACACCTTC
CASSQSRQGAGRGNGYTF
>TRBV29-1|-|TRBD2|TRBJ2-1
TGCAGCGGAAGACTAGCGGGGGTAATAAGCTCCTACAATGAGCAGTTCTTC
CSGRLAGVISSYNEQFF
>TRBV2|few|-|TRBJ1-1
TGTGCCAGCAGGGACAGCTCTTCCGTCACTGAAGCTTTCTTT
CASRDSSSVTEAFF
>TRBV6-1|-|-|TRBJ2-2
TGTGCCAGCAGTGAATCGGGCGGCACCGGGGAGCTGTTTTTT
CASSESGGTGELFF
>TRBV6-5|once|-|TRBJ1-2
TGTGCCAGCAGCTACACAGGGACACTTAACTATGGCTACACCTTC
CASSYTGTLNYGYTF
>TRBV9|-|-|TRBJ2-7
TGTGCCAGCAGCGTAGAGACGCTAGGCGAGCAGTACTTC
CASSVETLGEQYF
>TRBV6-5|-|-|TRBJ1-4
TGTGCCAGTTTACGCACGGGGGCGGCTAATGAAAAACTGTTTTTT
CASLRTGAANEKLFF
>TRBV29-1|-|-|TRBJ1-1
TGCAGCGTTGTCGGCAACACTGAAGCTTTCTTT
CSVVGNTEAFF
>TRBV28|-|TRBD1|TRBJ2-3
TGTGCCAGCACACCTGGGACAGCTAGCACAGATACGCAGTATTTT
CASTPGTASTDTQYF
>TRBV5-8|-|TRBD2|TRBJ2-3
TGTGCCAGCAGCCCTTGGACTAGCGGGAGGACAGATACGCAGTATTTT
CASSPWTSGRTDTQYF
>TRBV10-3|-|-|TRBJ1-1
TGTGCCATCAGTGTGGACAGGAACACTGAAGCTTTCTTT
CAISVDRNTEAFF
>TRBV6-1|-|-|TRBJ2-1
TGTGCCAGCAGTCTGGGGAGACCAGGGCGCGGGCAGTTCTTC
CASSLGRPGRGQFF
>TRBV4-1|-|-|TRBJ1-5
TGCGCCAGCAGCCAAGGGGACCGGCAAGCGCCCCAGCATTTT
CASSQGDRQAPQHF
>TRBV12-5|-|-|TRBJ1-1
TGTGCTAGTGGTTTGGCCGGGACATCGACAGCTGAAGCTTTCTTT
CASGLAGTSTAEAFF
>TRBV10-3|-|-|TRBJ2-2
TGTGCCATCAGTCCCCACCTATTGACGGGAAACACCGGGGAGCTGTTTTTT
CAISPHLLTGNTGELFF
>TRBV6-1|-|-|TRBJ1-1
TGTGCCAGCAGTGAACTAGGTAACACTGAAGCTTTCTTT
CASSELGNTEAFF
>TRBV15|-|TRBD2|TRBJ2-1
TGTGCCACCAGGGGGGTAGCGGGAGGCTACTCCTACAATGAGCAGTTCTTC
CATRGVAGGYSYNEQFF
>TRBV5-1|once|-|TRBJ2-3
TGCGCCAGCAGCTTGTACCCTTCCACACAAGATACGCAGTATTTT
CASSLYPSTQDTQYF